Below are 12 T cell receptor beta chains sequenced from a single sample in a study of shared clonotypes between healthy human individuals. As defined, naive CD8 cells were CD45RO-negative and positively selected for CCR7, with terminally differentiated effector memory CD45RA+ cells excluded. Clones were sequenced by immunoSEQ multiplex PCR, and TCRdb holds only the in-frame ones, with some missing. Of hundreds of thousands of clones listed, roughly 96% are singletons. The material sequenced was naive CD8+ T cells sorted from blood. The receptor set was obtained from a man younger than 40 in good health.

This chain connects TRBV6-5 to TRBJ2-1, with no clear D. Trimming removed 6 bases from V and 3 bases from J, with 3 bases in between. This CDR3 spans 11 amino acids. CDR1 and CDR2 (germline): MNHEY, SVGAGI. CDR3: CASRNYNEQFF. Here the CDR3 DNA reads TGTGCCAGCAGGAACTACAATGAGCAGTTCTTC.

This sequence joins TRBV2 and TRBJ2-7; 8 bases line up with TRBD2. The CDR3 has 15 amino acids. With V trimmed by 6 bases and J by 2 bases, 9 bases remained unmatched. Germline-derived CDR1 and CDR2 are SNHLY and FYNNEI. This chain's CDR3 is CASSSGTRLTYEQYF. The CDR3 DNA is TGTGCCAGCAGCTCGGGGACTAGACTTACCTACGAGCAGTACTTC.

This sequence joins TRBV10-3 and TRBJ1-1; a possible D gene is TRBD1 (6 bases). The germline V gene encodes CDR1 ENHRY and CDR2 SYGVKD. Trimming shortened V by 3 bases and J by 1 base, and 9 bases separated the two germline ends. There are 14 residues in the CDR3. CDR3 coding DNA: TGTGCCATCAGTGACCCACAGGGGAACACTGAAGCTTTCTTT. This codes for CAISDPQGNTEAFF.

The rearrangement uses TRBV11-2 and TRBJ2-7; 7 bases are a match to TRBD1. V shed 4 bases and J 4 bases; nucleotides not matched to a gene: 13. CDR3 length: 16 residues. CDR1 SGHAT and CDR2 FQNNGV come from the germline V gene. Here the CDR3 DNA reads TGTGCCAGCAGCTCGATGACCGGGACAGAAAATTACGAGCAGTACTTC. This encodes CASSSMTGTENYEQYF.

The chain combines TRBV27 with TRBJ1-5; 7 bases are a match to TRBD1. The germline V gene has CDR1 MNHEY and CDR2 SMNVEV (reference sequence). The J segment lost 4 bases and the V segment lost 5 bases, leaving 5 bases of the junction unmatched. The CDR3 loop spans 14 amino acids. In nucleotides, the CDR3 is TGTGCCAGCAGTCCAGGACAGGAAAATCAGCCCCAGCATTTT. It encodes CASSPGQENQPQHF.

In its sample, this clone was seen once. The CDR3 DNA follows: TGTGCCAGCAGTTACTCGAATTCCCTCATTCAGTACTTC. This gives the protein CASSYSNSLIQYF. The V call is TRBV6-5, the J call TRBJ2-4; D not resolved. Trimming pared 0 bases from V and 9 bases from J, leaving 9 bases between. This CDR3 is built from 13 residues. The V gene's germline CDR1 is MNHEY and CDR2 SVGAGI.

The chain carries TRBV20-1 and TRBJ2-7; TRBD1 might be the D (6 bases). The V and J ends lost 6 bases and 7 bases respectively, with 13 bases between them. The CDR3 has 11 amino acids. CDR1 is DFQATT, CDR2 SNEGSKA, per germline (reference sequence). The CDR3 reads CSAEQGSEQYF. For the CDR3, the DNA is TGCAGTGCAGAACAGGGAAGTGAGCAGTACTTC.

The genes are TRBV27 and TRBJ2-5; D may be TRBD1 (6 bases). The CDR3 runs to 18 residues. Germline V CDR1 and CDR2: MNHEY, SMNVEV (reference sequence). Trimming removed 1 base at V and 3 bases at J, with 21 bases between. CDR3 in DNA: TGTGCCAGCAGTTTATATGCCCAAATGGCAGGGGAAGAAGAGACCCAGTACTTC. This translates into CASSLYAQMAGEEETQYF.

The V and J genes are TRBV11-2 and TRBJ2-1; 9 positions agree with TRBD2. CDR1 is SGHAT and CDR2 is FQNNGV in the germline V gene. The CDR3 has 15 amino acids. J lost 6 bases, V lost 5 bases, and 8 bases had no gene match. The CDR3 bases are TGTGCCAGCAGCGCTAACAGCGGGGGGCTCAATGAGCAGTTCTTC. This sequence encodes CASSANSGGLNEQFF.

V and J are TRBV27 and TRBJ2-2; D is possibly TRBD1 (5 bases). The CDR3 extends over 15 amino acids. CDR1 and CDR2 from the germline V gene are MNHEY and SMNVEV (reference sequence). V shed 4 bases and J shed 1 base, with 10 bases lying between them. The CDR3: CASSSADRNTGELFF. The CDR3 DNA reads TGTGCCAGCAGTTCAGCCGACAGGAACACCGGGGAGCTGTTTTTT.

The chain carries TRBV6-1 and TRBJ2-7, with 7 nucleotides matching TRBD2. CDR3 length: 14 residues. V gave up 8 bases and J gave up 2 bases; unmatched junction bases: 9. From germline, CDR1 is MNHNS and CDR2 SASEGT. The CDR3 DNA is TGTGCCAGCGAGCGGAGCGCGGGAGCCTACGAGCAGTACTTC. As protein: CASERSAGAYEQYF.

The chain carries TRBV29-1 and TRBJ1-1, with D possibly matching TRBD1 (5 bases). V lost 5 bases, J lost 4 bases, and 11 bases lay in between. CDR1 is SQVTM, CDR2 ANQGSEA, per germline. There are 12 residues in the CDR3. CDR3 sequence: CSVIFQGTEAFF. CDR3 DNA: TGCAGCGTTATTTTTCAGGGCACTGAAGCTTTCTTT. Variable domain in full (rest from reference TRBV29-1 and TRBJ1-1): SAVISQKPSRDICQRGTSLTIQCQVDSQVTMMFWYRQQPGQSLTLIATANQGSEATYESGFVIDKFPISRPNLTFSTLTVSNMSPEDSSIYLCSVIFQGTEAFFGQGTRLTVV.